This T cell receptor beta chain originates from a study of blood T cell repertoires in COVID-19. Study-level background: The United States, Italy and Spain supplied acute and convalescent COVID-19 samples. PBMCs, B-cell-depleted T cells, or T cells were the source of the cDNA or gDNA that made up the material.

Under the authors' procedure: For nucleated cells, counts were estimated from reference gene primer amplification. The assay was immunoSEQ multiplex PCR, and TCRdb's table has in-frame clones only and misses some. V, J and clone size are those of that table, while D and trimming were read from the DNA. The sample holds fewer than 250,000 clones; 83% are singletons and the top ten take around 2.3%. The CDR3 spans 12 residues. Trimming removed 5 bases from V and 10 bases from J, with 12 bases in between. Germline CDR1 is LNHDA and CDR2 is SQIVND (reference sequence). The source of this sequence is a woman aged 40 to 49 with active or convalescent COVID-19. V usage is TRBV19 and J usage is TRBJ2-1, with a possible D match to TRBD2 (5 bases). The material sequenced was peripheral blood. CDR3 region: CASSSTGYEQFF. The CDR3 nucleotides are TGTGCCAGTAGTTCTACGGGGTACGAGCAGTTCTTC. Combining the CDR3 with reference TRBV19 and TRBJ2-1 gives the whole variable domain DGGITQSPKYLFRKEGQNVTLSCEQNLNHDAMYWYRQDPGQGLRLIYYSQIVNDFQKGDIAEGYSVSREKKESFPLTVTSAQKNPTAFYLCASSSTGYEQFFGPGTRLTVL.